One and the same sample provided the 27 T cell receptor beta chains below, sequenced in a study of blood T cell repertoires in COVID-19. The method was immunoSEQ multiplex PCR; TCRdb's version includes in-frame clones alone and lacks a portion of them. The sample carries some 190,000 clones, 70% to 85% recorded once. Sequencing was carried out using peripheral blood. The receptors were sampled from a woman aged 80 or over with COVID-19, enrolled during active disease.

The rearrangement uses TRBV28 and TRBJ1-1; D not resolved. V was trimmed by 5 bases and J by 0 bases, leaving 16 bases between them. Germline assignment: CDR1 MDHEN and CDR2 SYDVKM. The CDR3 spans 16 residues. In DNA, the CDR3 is TGTGCCAGCAGTCCAGCCGTCGGGGTGATGAACACTGAAGCTTTCTTT. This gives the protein CASSPAVGVMNTEAFF.

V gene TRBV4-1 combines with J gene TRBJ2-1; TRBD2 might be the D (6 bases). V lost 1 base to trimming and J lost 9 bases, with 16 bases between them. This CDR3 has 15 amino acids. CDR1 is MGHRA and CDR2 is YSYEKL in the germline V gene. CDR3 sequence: CASSQVSAGNGEQFF. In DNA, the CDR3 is TGCGCCAGCAGCCAAGTTTCGGCGGGGAATGGTGAGCAGTTCTTC.

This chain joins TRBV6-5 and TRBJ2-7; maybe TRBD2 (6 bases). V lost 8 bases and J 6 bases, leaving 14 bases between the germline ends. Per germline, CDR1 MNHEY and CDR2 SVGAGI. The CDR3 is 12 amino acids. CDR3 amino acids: CASHGGLGEQYF. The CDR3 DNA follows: TGTGCCAGCCATGGGGGACTCGGCGAGCAGTACTTC.

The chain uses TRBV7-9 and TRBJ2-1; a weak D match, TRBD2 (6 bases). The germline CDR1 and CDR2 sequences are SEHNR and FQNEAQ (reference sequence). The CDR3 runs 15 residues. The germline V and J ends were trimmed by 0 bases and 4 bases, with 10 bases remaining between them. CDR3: CASSLAGSRYNEQFF. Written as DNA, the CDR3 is TGTGCCAGCAGCTTAGCCGGGAGCCGGTACAATGAGCAGTTCTTC.

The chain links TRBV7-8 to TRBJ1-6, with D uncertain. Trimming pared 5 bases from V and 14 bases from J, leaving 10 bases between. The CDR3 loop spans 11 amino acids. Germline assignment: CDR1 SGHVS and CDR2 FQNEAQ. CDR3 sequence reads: CASSLGRSLHF. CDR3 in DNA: TGTGCCAGCAGCCTAGGGAGGTCCCTCCACTTT.

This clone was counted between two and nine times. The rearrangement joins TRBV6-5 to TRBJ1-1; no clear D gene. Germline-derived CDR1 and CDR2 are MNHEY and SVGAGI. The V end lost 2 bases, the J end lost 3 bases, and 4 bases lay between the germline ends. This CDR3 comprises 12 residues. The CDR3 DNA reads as TGTGCCAGCAGTTACGGCCACACTGAAGCTTTCTTT. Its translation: CASSYGHTEAFF.

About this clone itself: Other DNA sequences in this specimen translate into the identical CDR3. This CDR3 reads CASSVGQGNQPQHF. The CDR3 region has the DNA TGTGCCAGCAGCGTTGGACAGGGCAATCAGCCCCAGCATTTT. V usage is TRBV9 and J usage is TRBJ1-5; 7 bases are shared with TRBD1. V was clipped by 2 bases and J by 2 bases; unmatched bases: 1. The CDR3 sequence is 14 residues long. Looked up from germline, CDR1 is SGDLS and CDR2 is YYNGEE. The full variable domain, completed using reference TRBV9 and TRBJ1-5, is DSGVTQTPKHLITATGQRVTLRCSPRSGDLSVYWYQQSLDQGLQFLIQYYNGEERAKGNILERFSAQQFPDLHSELNLSSLELGDSALYFCASSVGQGNQPQHFGDGTRLSIL.

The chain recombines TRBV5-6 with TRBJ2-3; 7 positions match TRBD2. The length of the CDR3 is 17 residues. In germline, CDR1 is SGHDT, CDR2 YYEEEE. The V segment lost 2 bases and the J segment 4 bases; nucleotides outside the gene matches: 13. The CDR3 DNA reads TGTGCCAGCAGCTTTTCCGGAGCGGGGATCGGGGCAGATACGCAGTATTTT. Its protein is CASSFSGAGIGADTQYF.

The CDR3 loop is CASSEARGTEAFF. The DNA of the CDR3 is TGTGCCAGCAGTGAAGCGAGGGGGACTGAAGCTTTCTTT. V gene TRBV6-1 combines with J gene TRBJ1-1; a weak D match, TRBD1 (6 bases). Trimming left V 0 bases short and J 5 bases short, with 7 bases between. This CDR3 region has 13 residues. Per germline, CDR1 MNHNS and CDR2 SASEGT.

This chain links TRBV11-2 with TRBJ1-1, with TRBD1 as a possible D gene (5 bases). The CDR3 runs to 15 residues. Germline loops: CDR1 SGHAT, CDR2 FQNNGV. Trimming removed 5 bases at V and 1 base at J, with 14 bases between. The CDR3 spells CASSQDHRWNTEAFF. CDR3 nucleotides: TGTGCCAGCAGCCAGGATCACAGGTGGAACACTGAAGCTTTCTTT.

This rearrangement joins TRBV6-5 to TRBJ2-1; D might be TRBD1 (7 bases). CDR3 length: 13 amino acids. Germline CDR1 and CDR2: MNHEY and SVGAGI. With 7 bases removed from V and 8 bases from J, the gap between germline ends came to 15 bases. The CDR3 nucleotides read TGTGCCAGCATTTCAGGGGGGACGGATGAGCAGTTCTTC. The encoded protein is CASISGGTDEQFF.

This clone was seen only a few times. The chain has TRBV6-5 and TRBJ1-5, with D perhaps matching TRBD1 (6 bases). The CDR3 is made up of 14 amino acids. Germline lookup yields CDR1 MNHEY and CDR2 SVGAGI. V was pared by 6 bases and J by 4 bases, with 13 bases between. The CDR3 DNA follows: TGTGCCAGCAGGGGGGTCAGGGGAAATCAGCCCCAGCATTTT. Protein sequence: CASRGVRGNQPQHF.

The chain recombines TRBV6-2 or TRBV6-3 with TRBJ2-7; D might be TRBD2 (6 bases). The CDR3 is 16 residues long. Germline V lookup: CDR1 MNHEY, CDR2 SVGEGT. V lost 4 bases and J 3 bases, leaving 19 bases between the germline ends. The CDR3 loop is CASSSPSPGLIYEQYF. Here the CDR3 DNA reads TGTGCCAGCAGTTCTCCATCCCCGGGACTGATCTACGAGCAGTACTTC.

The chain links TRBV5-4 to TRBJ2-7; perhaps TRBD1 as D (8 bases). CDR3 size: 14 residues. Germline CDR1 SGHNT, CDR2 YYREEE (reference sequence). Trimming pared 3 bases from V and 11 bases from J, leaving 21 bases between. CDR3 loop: CASSSQYDRGGEYF. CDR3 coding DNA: TGTGCCAGCAGCTCCCAATACGACAGGGGAGGGGAGTACTTC.

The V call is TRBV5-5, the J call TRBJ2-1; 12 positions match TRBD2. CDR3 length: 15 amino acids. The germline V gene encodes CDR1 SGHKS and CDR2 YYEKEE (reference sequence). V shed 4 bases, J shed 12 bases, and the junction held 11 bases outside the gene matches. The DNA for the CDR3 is TGTGCCAGCAGCCAGAGGACTAGCGGGACCAGGGGGCAGTTCTTC. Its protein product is CASSQRTSGTRGQFF.

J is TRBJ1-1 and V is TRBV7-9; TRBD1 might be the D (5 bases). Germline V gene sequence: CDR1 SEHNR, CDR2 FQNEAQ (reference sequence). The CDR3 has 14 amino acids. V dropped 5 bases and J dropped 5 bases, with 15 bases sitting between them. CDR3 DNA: TGTGCCAGCAGCGTGACGACAGCGGGTACTGAAGCTTTCTTT. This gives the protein CASSVTTAGTEAFF.

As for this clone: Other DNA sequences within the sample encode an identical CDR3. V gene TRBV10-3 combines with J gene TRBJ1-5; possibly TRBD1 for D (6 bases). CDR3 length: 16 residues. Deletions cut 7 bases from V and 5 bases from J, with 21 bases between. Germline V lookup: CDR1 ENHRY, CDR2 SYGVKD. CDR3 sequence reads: CAIIARQGLRDQPQHF. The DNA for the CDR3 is TGTGCCATCATCGCGAGGCAGGGGTTAAGAGATCAGCCCCAGCATTTT.

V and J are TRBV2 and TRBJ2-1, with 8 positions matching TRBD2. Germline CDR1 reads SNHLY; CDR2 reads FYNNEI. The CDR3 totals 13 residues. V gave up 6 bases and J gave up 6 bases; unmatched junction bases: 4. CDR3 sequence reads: CASSLGTSNEQFF. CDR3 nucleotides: TGTGCCAGCAGCCTCGGGACTAGCAATGAGCAGTTCTTC.

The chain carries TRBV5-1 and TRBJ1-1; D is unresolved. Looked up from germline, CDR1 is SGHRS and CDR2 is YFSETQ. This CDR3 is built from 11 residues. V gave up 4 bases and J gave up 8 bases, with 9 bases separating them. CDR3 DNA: TGCGCCAGCAGCAGCAACTGGGAAGCTTTCTTT. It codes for CASSSNWEAFF.

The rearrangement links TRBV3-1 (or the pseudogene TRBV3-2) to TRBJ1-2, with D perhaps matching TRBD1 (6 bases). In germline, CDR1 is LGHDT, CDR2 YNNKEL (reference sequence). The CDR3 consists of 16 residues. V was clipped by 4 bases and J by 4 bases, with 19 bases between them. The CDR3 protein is CASSRGLGLSLYGYTF. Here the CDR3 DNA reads TGTGCCAGCAGCCGGGGGCTTGGTCTTAGTCTCTATGGCTACACCTTC.

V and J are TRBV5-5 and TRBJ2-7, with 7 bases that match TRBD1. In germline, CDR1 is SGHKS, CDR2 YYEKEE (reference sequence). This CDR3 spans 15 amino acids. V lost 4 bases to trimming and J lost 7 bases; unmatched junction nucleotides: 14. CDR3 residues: CASSPTGLYSSEQYF. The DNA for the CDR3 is TGTGCCAGCAGCCCGACAGGGCTCTACTCGAGTGAGCAGTACTTC.

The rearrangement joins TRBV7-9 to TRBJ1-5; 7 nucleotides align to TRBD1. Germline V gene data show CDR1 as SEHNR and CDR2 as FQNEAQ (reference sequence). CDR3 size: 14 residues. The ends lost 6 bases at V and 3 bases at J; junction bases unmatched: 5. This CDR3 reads CASRNDRDNQPQHF. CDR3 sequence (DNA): TGTGCCAGCAGGAATGACAGGGACAATCAGCCCCAGCATTTT.

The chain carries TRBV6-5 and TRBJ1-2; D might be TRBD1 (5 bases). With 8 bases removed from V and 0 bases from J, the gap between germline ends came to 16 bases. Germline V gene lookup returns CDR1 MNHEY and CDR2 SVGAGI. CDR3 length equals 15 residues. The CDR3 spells CASRAGTGANYGYTF. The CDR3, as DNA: TGTGCCAGCCGGGCAGGGACTGGAGCTAACTATGGCTACACCTTC.

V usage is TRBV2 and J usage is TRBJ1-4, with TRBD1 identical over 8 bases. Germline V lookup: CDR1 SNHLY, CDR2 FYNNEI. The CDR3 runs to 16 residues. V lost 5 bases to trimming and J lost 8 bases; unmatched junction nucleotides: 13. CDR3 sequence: CASSPGQGLIKEKLFF. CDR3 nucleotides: TGTGCCAGCAGTCCTGGACAGGGACTTATAAAAGAAAAACTGTTTTTT.

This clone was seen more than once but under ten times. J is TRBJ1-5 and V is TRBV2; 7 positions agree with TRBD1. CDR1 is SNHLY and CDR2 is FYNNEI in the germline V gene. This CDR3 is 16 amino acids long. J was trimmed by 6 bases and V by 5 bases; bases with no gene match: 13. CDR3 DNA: TGTGCCAGCAGTCCCTTCGACAGGGCCGCTGGTCAGCCCCAGCATTTT. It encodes CASSPFDRAAGQPQHF.

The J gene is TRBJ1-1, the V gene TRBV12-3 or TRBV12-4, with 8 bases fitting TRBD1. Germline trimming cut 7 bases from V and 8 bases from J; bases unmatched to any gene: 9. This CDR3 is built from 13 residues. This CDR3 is CASNSNRGTEAFF. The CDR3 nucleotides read TGTGCCAGCAATTCCAACAGGGGGACCGAAGCTTTCTTT.

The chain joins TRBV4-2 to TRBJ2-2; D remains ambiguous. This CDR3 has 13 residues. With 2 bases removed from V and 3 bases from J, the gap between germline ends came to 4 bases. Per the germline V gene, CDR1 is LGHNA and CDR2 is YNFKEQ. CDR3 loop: CASSQSDTGELFF. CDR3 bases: TGTGCCAGCAGCCAATCAGACACCGGGGAGCTGTTTTTT.